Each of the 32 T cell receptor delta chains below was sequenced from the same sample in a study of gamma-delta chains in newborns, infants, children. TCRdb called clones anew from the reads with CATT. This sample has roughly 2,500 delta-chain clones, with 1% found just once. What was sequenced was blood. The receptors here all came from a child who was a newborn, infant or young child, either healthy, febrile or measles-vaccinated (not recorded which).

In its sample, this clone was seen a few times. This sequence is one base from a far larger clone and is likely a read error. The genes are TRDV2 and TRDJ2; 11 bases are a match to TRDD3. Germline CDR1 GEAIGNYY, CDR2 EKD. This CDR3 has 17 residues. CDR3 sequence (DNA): TGTGCCTGTGACCCACTGGGGGATAAAAAGGAGACAGCACAACCCTTCTTT. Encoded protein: CACDPLGDKKETAQPFF.

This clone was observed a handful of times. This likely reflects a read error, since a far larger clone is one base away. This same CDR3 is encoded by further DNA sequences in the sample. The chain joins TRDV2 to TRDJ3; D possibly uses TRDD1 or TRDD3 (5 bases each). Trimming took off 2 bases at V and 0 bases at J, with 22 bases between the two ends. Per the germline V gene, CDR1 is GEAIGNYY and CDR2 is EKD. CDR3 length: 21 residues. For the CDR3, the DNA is TGTGCCTGTGACAAAATACTTGGGGCCTCATCCAGCTCCTGGGACACCCGACAGATGTTTTTC. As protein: CACDKILGASSSSWDTRQMFF.

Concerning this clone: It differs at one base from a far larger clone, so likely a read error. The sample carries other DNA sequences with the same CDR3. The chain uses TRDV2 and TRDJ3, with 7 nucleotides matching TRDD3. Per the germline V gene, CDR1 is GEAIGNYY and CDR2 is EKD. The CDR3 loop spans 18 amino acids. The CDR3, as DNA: TGTGCCTGCGACACCGTACTGGGGAGCTCCTGGGACACCCGACAGATGTTTTTC. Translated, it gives CACDTVLGSSWDTRQMFF.

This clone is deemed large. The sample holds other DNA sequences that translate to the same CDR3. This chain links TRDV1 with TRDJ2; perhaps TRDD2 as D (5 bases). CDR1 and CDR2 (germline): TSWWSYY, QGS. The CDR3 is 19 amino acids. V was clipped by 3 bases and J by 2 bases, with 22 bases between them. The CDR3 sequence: CALGDRTSPYGPLTAQLFF. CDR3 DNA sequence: TGTGCTCTTGGGGACCGAACTTCCCCTTACGGTCCCTTGACAGCACAACTCTTCTTT.

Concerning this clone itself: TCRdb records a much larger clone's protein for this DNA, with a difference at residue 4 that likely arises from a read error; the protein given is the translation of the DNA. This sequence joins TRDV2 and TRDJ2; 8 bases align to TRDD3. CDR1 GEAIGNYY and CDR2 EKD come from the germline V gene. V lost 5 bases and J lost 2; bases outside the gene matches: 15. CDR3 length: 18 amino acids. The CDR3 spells CACGPVLGGMALTAQLFF. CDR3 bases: TGTGCCTGTGGCCCCGTACTGGGGGGCATGGCATTGACAGCACAACTCTTCTTT.

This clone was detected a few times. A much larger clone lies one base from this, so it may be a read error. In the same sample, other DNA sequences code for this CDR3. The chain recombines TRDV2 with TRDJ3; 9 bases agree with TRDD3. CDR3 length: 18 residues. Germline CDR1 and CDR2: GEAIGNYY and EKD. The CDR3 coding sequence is TGTGCCTGTGACACCGTACTGGGGGACTCCTGGGACACCCGGCAGATGTTTTTC. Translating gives CACDTVLGDSWDTRQMFF.

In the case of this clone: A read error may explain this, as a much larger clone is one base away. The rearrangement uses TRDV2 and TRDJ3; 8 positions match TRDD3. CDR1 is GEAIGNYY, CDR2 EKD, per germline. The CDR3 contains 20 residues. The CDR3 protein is CACDTPTGGPSSWDTRQTFF. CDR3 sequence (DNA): TGTGCCTGTGACACCCCGACTGGGGGCCCAAGCTCCTGGGACACCCGACAGACGTTTTTC.

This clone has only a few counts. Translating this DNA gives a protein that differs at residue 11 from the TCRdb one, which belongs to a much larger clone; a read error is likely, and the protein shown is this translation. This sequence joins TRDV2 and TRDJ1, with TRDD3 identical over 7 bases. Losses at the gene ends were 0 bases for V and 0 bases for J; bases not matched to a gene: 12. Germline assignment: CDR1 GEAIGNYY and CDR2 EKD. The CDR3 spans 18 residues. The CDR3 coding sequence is TGTGCCTGTGACACCGTGGGGATAGGGCACCCACACACCGATAAACTCATCTTT. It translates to CACDTVGIGHPHTDKLIF.

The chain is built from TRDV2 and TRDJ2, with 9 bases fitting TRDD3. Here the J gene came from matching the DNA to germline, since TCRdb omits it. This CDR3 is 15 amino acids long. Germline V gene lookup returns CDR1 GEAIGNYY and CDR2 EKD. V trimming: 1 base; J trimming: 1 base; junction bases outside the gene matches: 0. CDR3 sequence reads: CACDTGGYLTAQLFF. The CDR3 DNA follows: TGTGCCTGTGACACTGGGGGATATTTGACAGCACAACTCTTCTTT.

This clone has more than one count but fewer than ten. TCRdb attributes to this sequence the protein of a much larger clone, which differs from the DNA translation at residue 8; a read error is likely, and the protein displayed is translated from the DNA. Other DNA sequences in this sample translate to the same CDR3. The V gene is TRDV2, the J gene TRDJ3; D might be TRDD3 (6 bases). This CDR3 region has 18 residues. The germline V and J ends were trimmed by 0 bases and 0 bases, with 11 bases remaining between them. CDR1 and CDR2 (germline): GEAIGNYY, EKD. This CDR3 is CACDTVGGSSWDTRQMFF. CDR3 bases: TGTGCCTGTGACACCGTGGGGGGTAGCTCCTGGGACACCCGACAGATGTTTTTC.

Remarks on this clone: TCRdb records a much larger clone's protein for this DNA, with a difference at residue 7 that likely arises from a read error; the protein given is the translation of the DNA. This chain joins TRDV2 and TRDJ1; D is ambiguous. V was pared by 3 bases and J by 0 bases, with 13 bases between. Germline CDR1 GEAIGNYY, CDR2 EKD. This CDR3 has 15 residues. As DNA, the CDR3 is TGTGCCTGTGACGGACCGAGGGAGTACACCGATAAACTCATCTTT. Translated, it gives CACDGPREYTDKLIF.

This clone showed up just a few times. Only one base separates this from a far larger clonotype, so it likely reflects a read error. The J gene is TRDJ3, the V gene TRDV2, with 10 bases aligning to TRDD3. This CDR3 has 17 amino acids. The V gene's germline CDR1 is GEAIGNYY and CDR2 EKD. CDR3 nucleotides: TGTGCCTGTGGCACCGCTGGGGGATACTGGGACACCCGACAGATGTTTTTC. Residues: CACGTAGGYWDTRQMFF.

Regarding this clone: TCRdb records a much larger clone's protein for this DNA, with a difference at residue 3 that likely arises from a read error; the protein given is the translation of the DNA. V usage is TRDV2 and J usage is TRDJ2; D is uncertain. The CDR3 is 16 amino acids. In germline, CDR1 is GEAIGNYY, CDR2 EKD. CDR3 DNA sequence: TGTGCCCGTGACACACCGGGTTTACGGACTACAGCACAACTCTTCTTT. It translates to CARDTPGLRTTAQLFF.

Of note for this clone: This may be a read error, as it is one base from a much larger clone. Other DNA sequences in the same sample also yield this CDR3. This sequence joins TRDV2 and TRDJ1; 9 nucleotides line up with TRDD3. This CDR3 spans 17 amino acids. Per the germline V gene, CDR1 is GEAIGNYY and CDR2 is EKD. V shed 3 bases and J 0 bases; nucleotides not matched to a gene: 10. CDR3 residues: CACDALLGDTYTDKLIF. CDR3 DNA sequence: TGTGCCTGTGACGCCCTACTGGGGGACACGTACACCGATAAACTCATCTTT.

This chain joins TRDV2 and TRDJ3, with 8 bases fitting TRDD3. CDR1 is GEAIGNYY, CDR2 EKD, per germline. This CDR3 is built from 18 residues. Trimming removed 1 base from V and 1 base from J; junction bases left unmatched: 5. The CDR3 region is CACDTAGGRSWDTRQMFF. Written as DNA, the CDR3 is TGTGCCTGTGACACAGCTGGGGGACGGTCCTGGGACACCCGACAGATGTTTTTC.

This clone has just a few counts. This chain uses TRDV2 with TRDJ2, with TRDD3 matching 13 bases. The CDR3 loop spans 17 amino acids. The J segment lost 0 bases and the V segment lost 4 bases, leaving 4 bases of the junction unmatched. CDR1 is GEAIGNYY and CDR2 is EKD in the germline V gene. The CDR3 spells CACDLLGDTPLTAQLFF. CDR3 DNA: TGTGCCTGTGATTTACTGGGGGATACGCCTTTGACAGCACAACTCTTCTTT.

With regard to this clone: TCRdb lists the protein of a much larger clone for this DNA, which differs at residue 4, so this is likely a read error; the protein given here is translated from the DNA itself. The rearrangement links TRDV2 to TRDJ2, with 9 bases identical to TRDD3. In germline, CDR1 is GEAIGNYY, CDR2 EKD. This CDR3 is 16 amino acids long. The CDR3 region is CACVTVGDTLTAQLFF. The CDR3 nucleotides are TGTGCCTGTGTCACCGTGGGGGATACTTTGACAGCACAACTCTTCTTT.

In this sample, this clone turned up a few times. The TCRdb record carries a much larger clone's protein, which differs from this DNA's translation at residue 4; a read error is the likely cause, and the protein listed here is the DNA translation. Written as DNA, the CDR3 is TGTGCCTGTGGCATACTGGGGGACTCCTGGGACACCCGACAGATGTTTTTC. Protein: CACGILGDSWDTRQMFF. The chain has TRDV2 and TRDJ3; 9 bases map to TRDD3. The germline V gene encodes CDR1 GEAIGNYY and CDR2 EKD. V shed 5 bases and J 0 bases; nucleotides not matched to a gene: 4. The CDR3 runs 17 residues.

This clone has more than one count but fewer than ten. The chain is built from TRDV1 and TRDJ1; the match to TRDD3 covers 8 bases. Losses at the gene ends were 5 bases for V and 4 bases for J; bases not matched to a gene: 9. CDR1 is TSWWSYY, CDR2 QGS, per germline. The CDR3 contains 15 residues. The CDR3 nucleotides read TGTGCTCTTGGGCACCGTACTGGGGGTAACGATAAACTCATCTTT. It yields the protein CALGHRTGGNDKLIF.

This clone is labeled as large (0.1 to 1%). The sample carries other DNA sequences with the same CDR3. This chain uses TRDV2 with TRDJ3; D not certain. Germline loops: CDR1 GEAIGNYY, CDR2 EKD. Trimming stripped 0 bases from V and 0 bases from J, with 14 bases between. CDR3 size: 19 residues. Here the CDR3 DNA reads TGTGCCTGTGACACCGTAGCATTCCGAAGCTCCTGGGACACCCGACAGATGTTTTTC. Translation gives CACDTVAFRSSWDTRQMFF.

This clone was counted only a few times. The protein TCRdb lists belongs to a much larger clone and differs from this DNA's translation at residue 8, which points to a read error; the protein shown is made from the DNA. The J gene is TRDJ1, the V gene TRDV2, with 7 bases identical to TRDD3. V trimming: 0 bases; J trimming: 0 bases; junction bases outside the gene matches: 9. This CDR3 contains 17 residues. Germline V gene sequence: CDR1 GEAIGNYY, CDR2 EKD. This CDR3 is CACDTLGGTVYTDKLIF. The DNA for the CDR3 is TGTGCCTGTGACACCCTGGGGGGTACGGTCTACACCGATAAACTCATCTTT.

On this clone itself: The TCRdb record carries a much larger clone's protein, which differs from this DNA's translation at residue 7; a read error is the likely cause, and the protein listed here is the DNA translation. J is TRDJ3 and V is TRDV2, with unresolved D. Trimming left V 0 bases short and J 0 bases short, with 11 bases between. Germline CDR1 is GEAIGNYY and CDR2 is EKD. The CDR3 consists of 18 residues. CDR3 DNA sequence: TGTGCCTGTGACACCGGGGTATACAGCTCCTGGGACACCCGACAGATGTTTTTC. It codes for CACDTGVYSSWDTRQMFF.

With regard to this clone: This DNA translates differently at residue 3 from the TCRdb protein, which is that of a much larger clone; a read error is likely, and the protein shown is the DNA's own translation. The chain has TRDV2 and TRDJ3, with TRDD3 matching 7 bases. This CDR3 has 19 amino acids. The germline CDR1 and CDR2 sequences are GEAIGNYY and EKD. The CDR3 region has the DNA TGTGCCCGTGACTCCCTTACTGGGGCTAAGGACTGGGACACCCGACAGATGTTTTTC. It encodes CARDSLTGAKDWDTRQMFF.

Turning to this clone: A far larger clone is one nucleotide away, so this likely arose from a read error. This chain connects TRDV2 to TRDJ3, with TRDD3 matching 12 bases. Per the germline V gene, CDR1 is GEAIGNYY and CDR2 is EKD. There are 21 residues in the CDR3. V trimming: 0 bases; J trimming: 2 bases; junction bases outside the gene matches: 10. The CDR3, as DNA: TGTGCCTGTGACACCGAACGTACTGGGGGATACAAAGCCTGGGACACCCGACAGATGTTTTTC. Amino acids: CACDTERTGGYKAWDTRQMFF.

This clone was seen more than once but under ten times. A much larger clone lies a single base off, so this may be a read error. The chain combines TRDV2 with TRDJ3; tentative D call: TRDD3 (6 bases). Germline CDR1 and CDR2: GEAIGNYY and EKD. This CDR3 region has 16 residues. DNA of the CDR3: TGTGCCTGTGACGGCCTCATCTCCTGGGGCACCCGACAGATGTTTTTC. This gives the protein CACDGLISWGTRQMFF.

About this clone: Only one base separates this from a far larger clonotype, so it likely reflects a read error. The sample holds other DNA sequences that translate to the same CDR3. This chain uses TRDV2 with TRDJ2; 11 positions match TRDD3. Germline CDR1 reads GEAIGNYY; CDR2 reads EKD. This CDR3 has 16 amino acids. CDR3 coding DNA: TGTGCCTGTGACATCCTGGGGGATACTTTGACGGCACAACTCTTCTTT. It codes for CACDILGDTLTAQLFF.

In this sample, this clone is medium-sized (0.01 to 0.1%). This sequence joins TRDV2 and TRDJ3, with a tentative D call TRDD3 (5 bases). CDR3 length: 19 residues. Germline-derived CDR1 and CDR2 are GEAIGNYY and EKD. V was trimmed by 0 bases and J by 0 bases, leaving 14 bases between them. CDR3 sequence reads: CACDTVGGSSSWDTRQMFF. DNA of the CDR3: TGTGCCTGTGACACCGTCGGGGGCTCCAGCTCCTGGGACACCCGACAGATGTTTTTC.

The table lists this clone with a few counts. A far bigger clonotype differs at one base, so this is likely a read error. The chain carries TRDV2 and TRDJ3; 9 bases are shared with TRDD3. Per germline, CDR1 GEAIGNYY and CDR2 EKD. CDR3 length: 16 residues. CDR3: CARDWGSSWDTRQMFF. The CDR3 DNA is TGTGCCCGTGACTGGGGGAGCTCCTGGGACACCCGACAGATGTTTTTC.

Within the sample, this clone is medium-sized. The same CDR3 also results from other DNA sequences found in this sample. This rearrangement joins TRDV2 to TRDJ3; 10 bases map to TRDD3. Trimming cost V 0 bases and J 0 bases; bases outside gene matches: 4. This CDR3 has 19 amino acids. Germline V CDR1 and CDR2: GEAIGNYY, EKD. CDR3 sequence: CACDTGGYGGSWDTRQMFF. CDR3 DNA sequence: TGTGCCTGTGACACCGGGGGATACGGGGGCTCCTGGGACACCCGACAGATGTTTTTC.

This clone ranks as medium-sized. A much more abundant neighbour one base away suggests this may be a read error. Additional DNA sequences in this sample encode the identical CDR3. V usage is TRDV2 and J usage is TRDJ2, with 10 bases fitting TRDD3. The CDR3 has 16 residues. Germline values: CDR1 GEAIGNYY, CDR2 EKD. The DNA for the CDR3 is TGTGCCTGTGACACCGTGGGGGATACTTTGACAGCGCAACTCTTCTTT. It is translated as CACDTVGDTLTAQLFF.

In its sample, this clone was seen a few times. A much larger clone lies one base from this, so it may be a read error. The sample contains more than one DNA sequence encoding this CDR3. This CDR3 is CACDTLWGPLTAQLFF. CDR3 DNA: TGTGCCTGTGACACACTCTGGGGGCCACTGACGGCACAACTCTTCTTT. The V gene is TRDV2, the J gene TRDJ2, with 7 bases identical to TRDD3. This CDR3 comprises 16 residues. The V gene's germline CDR1 is GEAIGNYY and CDR2 EKD.

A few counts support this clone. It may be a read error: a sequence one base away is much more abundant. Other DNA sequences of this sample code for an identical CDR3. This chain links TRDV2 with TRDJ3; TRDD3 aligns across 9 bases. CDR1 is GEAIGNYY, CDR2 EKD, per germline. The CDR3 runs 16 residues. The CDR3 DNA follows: TGTGCCTGCGACACTGGGGGATCCTGGGACACCCGACAGATGTTTTTC. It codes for CACDTGGSWDTRQMFF.